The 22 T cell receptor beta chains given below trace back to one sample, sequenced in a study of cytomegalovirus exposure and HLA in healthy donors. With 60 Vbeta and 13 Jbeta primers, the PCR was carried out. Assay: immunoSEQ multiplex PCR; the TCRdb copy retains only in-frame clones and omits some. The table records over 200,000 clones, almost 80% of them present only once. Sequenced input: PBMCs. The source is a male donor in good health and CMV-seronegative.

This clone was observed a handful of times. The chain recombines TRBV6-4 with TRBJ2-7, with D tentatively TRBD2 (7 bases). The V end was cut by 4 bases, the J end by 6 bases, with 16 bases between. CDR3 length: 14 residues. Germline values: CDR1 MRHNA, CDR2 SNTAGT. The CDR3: CASSVRGGSGEQYF. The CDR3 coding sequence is TGTGCCAGCAGTGTAAGGGGGGGGTCTGGCGAGCAGTACTTC.

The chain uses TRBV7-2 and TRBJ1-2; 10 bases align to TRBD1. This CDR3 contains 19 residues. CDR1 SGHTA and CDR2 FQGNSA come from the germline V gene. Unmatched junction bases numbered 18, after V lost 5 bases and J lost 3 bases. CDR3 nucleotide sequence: TGTGCCAGCAGCATACGAGCGACAGGGGGCCATGAAAGAGACTATGGCTACACCTTC. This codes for CASSIRATGGHERDYGYTF.

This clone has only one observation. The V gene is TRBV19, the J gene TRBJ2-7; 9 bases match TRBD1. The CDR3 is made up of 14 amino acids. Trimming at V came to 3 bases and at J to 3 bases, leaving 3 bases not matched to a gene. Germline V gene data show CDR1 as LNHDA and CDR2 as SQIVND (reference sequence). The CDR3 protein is CASSMTGGIYEQYF. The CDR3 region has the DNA TGTGCCAGTAGTATGACAGGGGGTATCTACGAGCAGTACTTC.

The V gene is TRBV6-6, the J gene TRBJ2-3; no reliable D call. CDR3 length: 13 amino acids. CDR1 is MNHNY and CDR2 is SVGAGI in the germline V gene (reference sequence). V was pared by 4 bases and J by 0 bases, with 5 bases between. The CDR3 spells CASSSYSTDTQYF. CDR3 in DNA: TGTGCCAGCAGTTCCTATAGCACAGATACGCAGTATTTT.

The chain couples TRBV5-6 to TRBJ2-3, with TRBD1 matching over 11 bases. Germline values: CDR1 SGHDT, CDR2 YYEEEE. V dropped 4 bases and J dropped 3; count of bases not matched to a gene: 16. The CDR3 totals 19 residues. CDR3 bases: TGTGCCAGCAGCCTGGCGACCGGGACAGGGGGTCGAAAAACAGATACGCAGTATTTT. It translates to CASSLATGTGGRKTDTQYF.

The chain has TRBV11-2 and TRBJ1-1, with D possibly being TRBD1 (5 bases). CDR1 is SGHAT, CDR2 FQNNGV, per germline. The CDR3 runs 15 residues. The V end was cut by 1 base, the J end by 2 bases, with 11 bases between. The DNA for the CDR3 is TGTGCCAGCAGCTTAGTGGGGGGGATCAACACTGAAGCTTTCTTT. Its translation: CASSLVGGINTEAFF.

The CDR3 protein is CASSEDSSGRADTQYF. The CDR3 nucleotides are TGTGCCAGCAGTGAGGATTCTAGCGGGAGGGCAGATACGCAGTATTTT. The chain recombines TRBV6-1 with TRBJ2-3; 12 positions match TRBD2. Germline V gene data show CDR1 as MNHNS and CDR2 as SASEGT. This CDR3 has 16 residues. The V segment lost 3 bases and the J segment 4 bases; nucleotides outside the gene matches: 5.

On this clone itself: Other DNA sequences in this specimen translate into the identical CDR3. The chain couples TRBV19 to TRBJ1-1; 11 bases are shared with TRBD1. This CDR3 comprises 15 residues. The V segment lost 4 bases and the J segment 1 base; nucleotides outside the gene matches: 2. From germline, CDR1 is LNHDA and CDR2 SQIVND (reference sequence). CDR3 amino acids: CASSTGTGGNTEAFF. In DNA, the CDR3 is TGTGCCAGTAGTACCGGGACAGGGGGGAACACTGAAGCTTTCTTT.

The DNA for the CDR3 is TGTGCCAGTAGTATCGCGGGGAGTTACAATGAGCAGTTCTTC. Translating gives CASSIAGSYNEQFF. The chain employs TRBV19 and TRBJ2-1, with D maybe TRBD2 (6 bases). V gave up 3 bases and J gave up 4 bases, with 10 bases separating them. Per the germline V gene, CDR1 is LNHDA and CDR2 is SQIVND (reference sequence). The CDR3 has 14 residues.

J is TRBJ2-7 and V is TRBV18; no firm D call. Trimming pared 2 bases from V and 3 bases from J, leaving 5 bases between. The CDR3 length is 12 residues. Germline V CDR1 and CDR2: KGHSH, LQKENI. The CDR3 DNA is TGTGCCAGCTCACCATCCATCTACGAGCAGTACTTC. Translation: CASSPSIYEQYF.

Here the CDR3 reads CASSPDSLSYNEQFF. The CDR3 nucleotides read TGCGCCAGCAGCCCGGACAGCCTCTCCTACAATGAGCAGTTCTTC. The chain joins TRBV5-1 to TRBJ2-1; D is possibly TRBD1 (6 bases). This CDR3 comprises 15 residues. V was trimmed by 4 bases and J by 0 bases, leaving 11 bases between them. Germline CDR1 SGHRS, CDR2 YFSETQ.

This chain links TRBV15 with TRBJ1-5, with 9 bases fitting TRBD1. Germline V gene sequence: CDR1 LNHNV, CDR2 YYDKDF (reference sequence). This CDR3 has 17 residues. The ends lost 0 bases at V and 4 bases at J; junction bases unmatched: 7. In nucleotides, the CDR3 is TGTGCCACCAGCAGAGATCCCGGACAGGGGAAAAATCAGCCCCAGCATTTT. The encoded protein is CATSRDPGQGKNQPQHF.

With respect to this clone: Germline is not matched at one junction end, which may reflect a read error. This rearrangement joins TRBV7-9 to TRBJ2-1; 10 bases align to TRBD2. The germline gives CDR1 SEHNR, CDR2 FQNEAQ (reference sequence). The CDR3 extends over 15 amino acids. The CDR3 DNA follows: TGTTCCAGCAGCTTAGCTAGCGGGAGTGGGAATGAGCAGTTCTTC. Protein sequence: CSSSLASGSGNEQFF.

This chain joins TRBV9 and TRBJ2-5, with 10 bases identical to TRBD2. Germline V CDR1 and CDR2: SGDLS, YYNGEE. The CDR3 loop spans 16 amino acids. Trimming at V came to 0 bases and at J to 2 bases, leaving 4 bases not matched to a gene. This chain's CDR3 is CASSVGGLAEQETQYF. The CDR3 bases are TGTGCCAGCAGCGTAGGAGGACTAGCGGAACAAGAGACCCAGTACTTC.

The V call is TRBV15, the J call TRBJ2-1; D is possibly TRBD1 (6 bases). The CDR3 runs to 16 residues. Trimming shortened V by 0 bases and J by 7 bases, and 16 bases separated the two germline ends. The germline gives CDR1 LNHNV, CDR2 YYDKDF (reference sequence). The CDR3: CATSRDGGLGWNEQFF. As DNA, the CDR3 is TGTGCCACCAGCAGAGATGGGGGCCTGGGATGGAATGAGCAGTTCTTC.

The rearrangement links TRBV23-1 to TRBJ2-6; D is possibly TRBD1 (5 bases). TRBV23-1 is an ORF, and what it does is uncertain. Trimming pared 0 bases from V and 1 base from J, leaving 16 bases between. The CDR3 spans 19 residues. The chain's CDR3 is CASSQSWNRSLSGANVLTF. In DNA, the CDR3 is TGCGCCAGCAGTCAATCGTGGAACAGGAGTCTTTCTGGGGCCAACGTCCTGACTTTC.

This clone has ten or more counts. The CDR3 DNA reads TGTGCCAGCAGCGCGACTCGAGACTACGAGCAGTACTTC. It translates to CASSATRDYEQYF. V gene TRBV2 combines with J gene TRBJ2-7; D remains ambiguous. Germline V CDR1 and CDR2: SNHLY, FYNNEI. CDR3 length equals 13 residues. V lost 6 bases, J lost 3 bases, and 12 bases lay in between.

DNA for the CDR3: TGCGCCAGCAGCACTCGACCGGGACAGTCAGGCGTGCAGTACTTC. This translates into CASSTRPGQSGVQYF. This chain joins TRBV4-1 and TRBJ2-7; TRBD1 matches 7 bases. Germline-derived CDR1 and CDR2 are MGHRA and YSYEKL. J gave up 9 bases and V 5 bases, and 16 bases lay outside the gene matches. The CDR3 has 15 residues.

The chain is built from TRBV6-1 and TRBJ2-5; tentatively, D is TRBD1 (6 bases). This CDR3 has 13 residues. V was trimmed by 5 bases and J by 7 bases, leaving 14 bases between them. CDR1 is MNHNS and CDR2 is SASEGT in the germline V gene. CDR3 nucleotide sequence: TGTGCCAGCAGTCCGGACAGAGGGGGGACCCAGTACTTC. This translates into CASSPDRGGTQYF.

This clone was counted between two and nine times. CDR3 bases: TGTGCCAGCATAGGAGGGTTCTTCCAGCCCCAGCATTTT. Its translation: CASIGGFFQPQHF. The chain recombines TRBV6-1 with TRBJ1-5; D remains ambiguous. Trimming cost V 7 bases and J 7 bases, with 14 bases left between them. The CDR3 totals 13 residues. The germline V gene has CDR1 MNHNS and CDR2 SASEGT.

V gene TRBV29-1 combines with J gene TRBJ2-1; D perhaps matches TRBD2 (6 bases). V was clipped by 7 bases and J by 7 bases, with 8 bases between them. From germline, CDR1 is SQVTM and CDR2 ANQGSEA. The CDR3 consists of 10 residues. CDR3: CSGGGNEQFF. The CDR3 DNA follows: TGCAGCGGTGGGGGGAATGAGCAGTTCTTC.

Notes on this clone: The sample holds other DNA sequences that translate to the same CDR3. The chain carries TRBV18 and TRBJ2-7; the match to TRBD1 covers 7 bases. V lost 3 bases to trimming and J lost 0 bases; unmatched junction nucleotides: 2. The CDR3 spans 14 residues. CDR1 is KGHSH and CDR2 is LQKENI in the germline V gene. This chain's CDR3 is CASSPGTVSYEQYF. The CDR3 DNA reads TGTGCCAGCTCACCCGGGACAGTCTCCTACGAGCAGTACTTC.